These 30 T cell receptor beta chains were all obtained from the same sample, sequenced in a study of T cell responses to AZD1222 COVID-19 vaccine. TCRdb keeps only in-frame clones here, not all; method: immunoSEQ multiplex PCR. The repertoire holds 180,000 or so clones, with just under 95% as singletons. Sequencing used peripheral blood, obtained 28 days after the second dose of the MenACWY control vaccine. The receptors were sampled from an adult who received the MenACWY meningococcal vaccine as a control.

The chain links TRBV30 to TRBJ2-7, with a tentative D call TRBD1 (6 bases). Germline V gene data show CDR1 as GTSNPN and CDR2 as SVGIG (reference sequence). V was shortened by 1 base and J by 4 bases, with 17 bases between the two germline ends. This CDR3 region has 15 residues. The CDR3 loop reads CAWSAIGGELYEQYF. CDR3 coding DNA: TGTGCCTGGAGTGCAATAGGGGGTGAGCTATACGAGCAGTACTTC.

This sequence joins TRBV18 and TRBJ2-2, with 9 bases aligning to TRBD2. CDR3 length: 16 amino acids. V lost 6 bases, J lost 3 bases, and 8 bases stayed unmatched. CDR1 and CDR2 from the germline V gene are KGHSH and LQKENI. The chain's CDR3 is CASSPPRLADTGELFF. In nucleotides, the CDR3 is TGTGCCAGCTCTCCTCCGAGACTAGCGGACACCGGGGAGCTGTTTTTT.

The DNA of the CDR3 is TGTGCCAGCAGCCTACGGACCAAAACCGGGGAGCTGTTTTTT. This codes for CASSLRTKTGELFF. The V gene is TRBV7-9, the J gene TRBJ2-2; D gene unclear. The CDR3 covers 14 residues. Looked up from germline, CDR1 is SEHNR and CDR2 is FQNEAQ (reference sequence). V shed 5 bases and J shed 5 bases, with 12 bases lying between them.

The chain is built from TRBV28 and TRBJ1-2; D is possibly TRBD1 (6 bases). Trimming shortened V by 5 bases and J by 5 bases, and 12 bases separated the two germline ends. There are 13 residues in the CDR3. Germline V gene data show CDR1 as MDHEN and CDR2 as SYDVKM. The CDR3 reads CASSPPGAYGYTF. The DNA for the CDR3 is TGTGCCAGCAGTCCCCCAGGGGCGTATGGCTACACCTTC.

The chain couples TRBV5-8 to TRBJ1-5, with a weak D call TRBD1 (5 bases). This CDR3 comprises 14 residues. Germline V gene data show CDR1 as SGHTS and CDR2 as YDEGEE. Trimming stripped 4 bases from V and 0 bases from J, with 8 bases between. CDR3 amino acids: CASSPTDSNQPQHF. CDR3 bases: TGTGCCAGCAGCCCGACAGATAGCAATCAGCCCCAGCATTTT.

The chain recombines TRBV19 with TRBJ2-7; TRBD1 matches at 8 bases. CDR3 length: 13 amino acids. The trim removed 10 bases at V and 7 bases at J, leaving 12 bases unmatched. Per the germline V gene, CDR1 is LNHDA and CDR2 is SQIVND (reference sequence). The CDR3, as DNA: TGTGCCACCGGAAACCAGGGGGCGCAGGAGCAGTACTTC. Translated: CATGNQGAQEQYF.

The V gene is TRBV4-3, the J gene TRBJ1-6; D is unresolved. CDR1 and CDR2 from the germline V gene are LGHNA and YSLEER. V was trimmed by 0 bases and J by 0 bases, leaving 9 bases between them. The CDR3 runs to 17 residues. This CDR3 reads CASSQDVRSSYNSPLHF. As DNA, the CDR3 is TGCGCCAGCAGCCAAGACGTGAGGAGCTCCTATAATTCACCCCTCCACTTT.

This chain joins TRBV18 and TRBJ2-1, with 12 bases that match TRBD2. After removal of 2 bases from V and 2 bases from J, the junction contained 1 base not matched to a gene. Germline V gives CDR1 KGHSH, CDR2 LQKENI. The CDR3 runs 16 residues. The CDR3 DNA reads as TGTGCCAGCTCACCAGCTAGCGGGGGGGCCTACAATGAGCAGTTCTTC. Its protein product is CASSPASGGAYNEQFF.

This clone appeared once. The chain couples TRBV7-2 to TRBJ1-2; maybe TRBD1 (6 bases). V was trimmed by 6 bases and J by 4 bases, leaving 12 bases between them. Germline loops: CDR1 SGHTA, CDR2 FQGNSA. The CDR3 consists of 13 residues. The CDR3 protein is CASRPGVSYGYTF. In DNA form, the CDR3 reads TGTGCCAGCAGACCAGGGGTCAGCTATGGCTACACCTTC.

This chain joins TRBV30 and TRBJ1-1; D remains unclear. Trimming cost V 6 bases and J 1 base, with 6 bases left between them. Germline V lookup: CDR1 GTSNPN, CDR2 SVGIG (reference sequence). The CDR3 is 11 amino acids. This chain's CDR3 is CACRQNTEAFF. As DNA, the CDR3 is TGTGCCTGTCGACAGAACACTGAAGCTTTCTTT.

The rearrangement links TRBV5-1 to TRBJ1-1; 7 positions match TRBD1. Germline V gene lookup returns CDR1 SGHRS and CDR2 YFSETQ. The length of the CDR3 is 14 residues. V gave up 0 bases and J gave up 4 bases; unmatched junction bases: 3. CDR3 coding DNA: TGCGCCAGCAGCTTGGTTGGGACAGCCACTGAAGCTTTCTTT. As protein: CASSLVGTATEAFF. Using reference TRBV5-1 and TRBJ1-1 for the parts outside the CDR3, the full variable domain is KAGVTQTPRYLIKTRGQQVTLSCSPISGHRSVSWYQQTPGQGLQFLFEYFSETQRNKGNFPGRFSGRQFSNSRSEMNVSTLELGDSALYLCASSLVGTATEAFFGQGTRLTVV.

This clone has a single count. The V and J genes are TRBV7-2 and TRBJ1-3; D not resolved. Trimming pared 5 bases from V and 2 bases from J, leaving 13 bases between. The CDR3 has 15 amino acids. Germline V lookup: CDR1 SGHTA, CDR2 FQGNSA. The CDR3 spells CASSPTGLTGNTIYF. CDR3 sequence (DNA): TGTGCCAGCAGCCCGACCGGACTCACTGGAAACACCATATATTTT.

This chain connects TRBV4-2 to TRBJ1-4, with D possibly TRBD1 on 6 matching bases. Trimming took 4 bases from V and 5 from J, leaving 14 bases between them. CDR1 and CDR2 from the germline V gene are LGHNA and YNFKEQ. This CDR3 region has 15 residues. The CDR3 DNA reads TGTGCCAGCAGCCCACAGGGACGGGAAAATGAAAAACTGTTTTTT. Translating it yields CASSPQGRENEKLFF.

The chain is built from TRBV4-3 and TRBJ1-1, with D unresolved. V lost 0 bases and J lost 10, with 15 bases in between. Germline CDR1 is LGHNA and CDR2 is YSLEER. This CDR3 has 14 residues. CDR3 region: CASSQDFIASGAFF. In DNA, the CDR3 is TGCGCCAGCAGCCAAGATTTCATCGCGAGTGGAGCTTTCTTT.

This chain joins TRBV28 and TRBJ1-2; D is unresolved. V was trimmed by 2 bases and J by 3 bases, leaving 7 bases between them. In germline, CDR1 is MDHEN, CDR2 SYDVKM. This CDR3 has 13 residues. The CDR3 DNA follows: TGTGCCAGCAGTTTAGCCCCCTACTATGGCTACACCTTC. Translation gives CASSLAPYYGYTF.

The chain combines TRBV6-6 with TRBJ1-3; the D is unclear. Trimming pared 5 bases from V and 0 bases from J, leaving 17 bases between. Germline CDR1 reads MNHNY; CDR2 reads SVGAGI (reference sequence). The CDR3 covers 17 residues. The CDR3 coding sequence is TGTGCCAGCAGTCGACAAGGAGGCCGCTTCTCTGGAAACACCATATATTTT. Its protein is CASSRQGGRFSGNTIYF.

This chain uses TRBV18 with TRBJ2-1; no clear D gene. The V gene's germline CDR1 is KGHSH and CDR2 LQKENI. The CDR3 sequence is 13 residues long. V was pared by 6 bases and J by 10 bases, with 16 bases between. The CDR3 DNA is TGTGCCAGCTCCCCTCTGCCCAATGACGAGCAGTTCTTC. Translation gives CASSPLPNDEQFF. Using reference TRBV18 and TRBJ2-1 for the parts outside the CDR3, the full variable domain is NAGVMQNPRHLVRRRGQEARLRCSPMKGHSHVYWYRQLPEEGLKFMVYLQKENIIDESGMPKERFSAEFPKEGPSILRIQQVVRGDSAAYFCASSPLPNDEQFFGPGTRLTVL.

This rearrangement joins TRBV6-5 to TRBJ1-1; D gene ambiguous. This CDR3 is built from 13 residues. Trimming pared 5 bases from V and 1 base from J, leaving 8 bases between. Germline V gives CDR1 MNHEY, CDR2 SVGAGI. The CDR3 spells CASSPLSNTEAFF. The CDR3 DNA follows: TGTGCCAGCAGTCCCCTATCGAACACTGAAGCTTTCTTT.

The J gene is TRBJ1-2, the V gene TRBV25-1; TRBD1 agrees at 10 bases. Germline-derived CDR1 and CDR2 are MGHDK and SYGVNS. CDR3 length: 15 residues. Unmatched junction bases numbered 10, after V lost 4 bases and J lost 8 bases. This CDR3 is CASSGDRGVGEGYTF. DNA of the CDR3: TGTGCCAGCAGTGGGGACAGGGGAGTGGGCGAGGGCTACACCTTC.

The V gene is TRBV19, the J gene TRBJ1-1; possibly TRBD1 for D (6 bases). Per germline, CDR1 LNHDA and CDR2 SQIVND (reference sequence). V was trimmed by 1 base and J by 5 bases, leaving 11 bases between them. This CDR3 is 14 amino acids long. CDR3 bases: TGTGCCAGTAGTATAGTCACAGGGAAGACTGAAGCTTTCTTT. It is translated as CASSIVTGKTEAFF. Based on the CDR3 plus reference TRBV19 and TRBJ1-1, the full variable domain is DGGITQSPKYLFRKEGQNVTLSCEQNLNHDAMYWYRQDPGQGLRLIYYSQIVNDFQKGDIAEGYSVSREKKESFPLTVTSAQKNPTAFYLCASSIVTGKTEAFFGQGTRLTVV.

The J gene is TRBJ1-4, the V gene TRBV7-2; D call uncertain. Trimming took off 1 base at V and 6 bases at J, with 9 bases between the two ends. CDR1 is SGHTA and CDR2 is FQGNSA in the germline V gene. The CDR3 runs to 14 residues. For the CDR3, the DNA is TGTGCCAGCAGCTTAGAACACAGCGATGAAAAACTGTTTTTT. It is translated as CASSLEHSDEKLFF. The complete variable domain, with remaining parts taken from reference TRBV7-2 and TRBJ1-4, reads GAGVSQSPSNKVTEKGKDVELRCDPISGHTALYWYRQSLGQGLEFLIYFQGNSAPDKSGLPSDRFSAERTGGSVSTLTIQRTQQEDSAVYLCASSLEHSDEKLFFGSGTQLSVL.

J is TRBJ2-2 and V is TRBV18; no firm D call. The V end was cut by 1 base, the J end by 7 bases, with 7 bases between. The CDR3 spans 13 residues. Germline values: CDR1 KGHSH, CDR2 LQKENI. The CDR3 protein is CASSPLSIGELFF. CDR3 DNA: TGTGCCAGCTCACCACTAAGTATCGGGGAGCTGTTTTTT.

This clone was observed a single time. One junction end does not reproduce the germline sequence, and a read error may be involved. The V call is TRBV5-1, the J call TRBJ1-1; D is unclear. CDR1 SGHRS and CDR2 YFSETQ come from the germline V gene. This CDR3 is built from 16 residues. The CDR3 spells CASRVKNTILNTEVFF. The DNA of the CDR3 is TGCGCCAGCAGGGTTAAGAATACTATCTTGAACACTGAAGTTTTCTTT.

The J gene is TRBJ2-5, the V gene TRBV14; D not resolved. There are 11 residues in the CDR3. V was clipped by 5 bases and J by 1 base, with 2 bases between them. Germline CDR1 is SGHDN and CDR2 is FVKESK. The DNA of the CDR3 is TGTGCCAGCAGCTCCCAAGAGACCCAGTACTTC. It yields the protein CASSSQETQYF.

This chain uses TRBV7-8 with TRBJ1-4; a possible D gene is TRBD1 (6 bases). CDR3 length: 15 residues. Trimming took 1 base from V and 7 from J, leaving 13 bases between them. CDR1 is SGHVS and CDR2 is FQNEAQ in the germline V gene. The CDR3 sequence: CASSLGGGAGEKLFF. Here the CDR3 DNA reads TGTGCCAGCAGCTTAGGTGGGGGGGCTGGTGAAAAACTGTTTTTT. Looking up the rest from reference TRBV7-8 and TRBJ1-4 gives the full variable domain: GAGVSQSPRYKVAKRGQDVALRCDPISGHVSLFWYQQALGQGPEFLTYFQNEAQLDKSGLPSDRFFAERPEGSVSTLKIQRTQQEDSAVYLCASSLGGGAGEKLFFGSGTQLSVL.

The chain is built from TRBV7-2 and TRBJ1-5, with D maybe TRBD1 (5 bases). V lost 1 base and J lost 2, with 6 bases in between. The CDR3 totals 14 residues. The germline gives CDR1 SGHTA, CDR2 FQGNSA. CDR3 DNA: TGTGCCAGCAGCTTAGTACAGGGCAATCAGCCCCAGCATTTT. Its translation: CASSLVQGNQPQHF.

This rearrangement joins TRBV4-1 to TRBJ2-1; 10 bases are shared with TRBD1. The V gene's germline CDR1 is MGHRA and CDR2 YSYEKL. The CDR3 length is 17 residues. V shed 4 bases and J 1 base; nucleotides not matched to a gene: 7. As DNA, the CDR3 is TGCGCCAGCAGCCGAGCGCGGGACAGGGGATCCTACAATGAGCAGTTCTTC. Protein: CASSRARDRGSYNEQFF.

The V call is TRBV7-2, the J call TRBJ1-5; 11 nucleotides line up with TRBD1. Trimming took 5 bases from V and 3 from J; bases not matched to a gene: 6. Germline CDR1 and CDR2: SGHTA and FQGNSA. The CDR3 length is 16 residues. DNA of the CDR3: TGTGCCAGCAGCCCCCGGGACAGGGGGGCCAATCAGCCCCAGCATTTT. Translated: CASSPRDRGANQPQHF.

The chain combines TRBV2 with TRBJ2-7; D is uncertain. Deletions cut 10 bases from V and 4 bases from J, with 11 bases between. The CDR3 is 11 residues long. Germline CDR1 SNHLY, CDR2 FYNNEI. The CDR3 reads CATQTAYEQYF. The CDR3 DNA is TGTGCCACCCAAACAGCTTACGAGCAGTACTTC.

The gene calls are TRBV5-4 and TRBJ2-5; 10 bases map to TRBD2. The CDR3 is 15 residues long. The junction had 5 bases not matched to a gene; V was cut back by 4 bases and J by 2 bases. Germline V gives CDR1 SGHNT, CDR2 YYREEE (reference sequence). This CDR3 is CASSLGLAEQETQYF. CDR3 in DNA: TGTGCCAGCAGCCTAGGACTAGCGGAACAAGAGACCCAGTACTTC.